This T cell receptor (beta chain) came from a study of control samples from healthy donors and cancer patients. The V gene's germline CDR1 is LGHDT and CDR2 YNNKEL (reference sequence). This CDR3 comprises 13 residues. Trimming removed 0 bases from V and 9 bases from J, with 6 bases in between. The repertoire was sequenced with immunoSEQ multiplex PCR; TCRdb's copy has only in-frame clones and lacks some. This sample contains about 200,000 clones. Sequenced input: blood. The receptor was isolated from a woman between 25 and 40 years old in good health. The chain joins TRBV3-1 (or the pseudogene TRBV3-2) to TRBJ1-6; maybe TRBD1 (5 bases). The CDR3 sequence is CASSQDQGSPLHF. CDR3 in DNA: TGTGCCAGCAGCCAAGATCAGGGTTCACCCCTCCACTTT.